The 24 T cell receptor beta chains below all came from one sample that was sequenced in a study of cytomegalovirus exposure and HLA in healthy donors. PCR employed 60 Vbeta and 13 Jbeta primers. Clones were read by immunoSEQ multiplex PCR, and TCRdb kept only the in-frame ones, dropping some. The sample has 170,000 or so clones; 60% to 85% are singletons. The sample comprised PBMCs. These receptor sequences come from a woman between 35 and 50 years old in good health and CMV-seronegative.

This rearrangement joins TRBV4-2 to TRBJ2-7; 7 bases are a match to TRBD1. The CDR3 loop spans 13 amino acids. Germline CDR1 reads LGHNA; CDR2 reads YNFKEQ. The ends lost 4 bases at V and 3 bases at J; junction bases unmatched: 3. DNA for the CDR3: TGTGCCAGCAGCCTCCGGGACAGCTACGAGCAGTACTTC. It translates to CASSLRDSYEQYF.

V usage is TRBV27 and J usage is TRBJ1-1, with TRBD1 matching 7 bases. This CDR3 region has 14 residues. The ends lost 5 bases at V and 4 bases at J; junction bases unmatched: 7. Germline V CDR1 and CDR2: MNHEY, SMNVEV (reference sequence). The CDR3 DNA follows: TGTGCCAGCAGTAGGGGACAGACTCTCACTGAAGCTTTCTTT. This gives the protein CASSRGQTLTEAFF.

This chain links TRBV29-1 with TRBJ2-1; possibly TRBD2 for D (6 bases). This CDR3 has 13 amino acids. Trimming removed 4 bases at V and 6 bases at J, with 13 bases between. Germline values: CDR1 SQVTM, CDR2 ANQGSEA. The CDR3 sequence: CSVGLGLTNEQFF. The CDR3 DNA reads as TGCAGCGTTGGACTAGGACTAACCAATGAGCAGTTCTTC.

This clone was recorded only once. This sequence joins TRBV14 and TRBJ2-7; no clear D. The germline V gene encodes CDR1 SGHDN and CDR2 FVKESK. Trimming removed 2 bases from V and 0 bases from J, with 11 bases in between. The CDR3 is 15 amino acids. CDR3 sequence reads: CASSQTTVPSYEQYF. CDR3 DNA sequence: TGTGCCAGCAGCCAAACCACAGTGCCCTCCTACGAGCAGTACTTC.

This clone has a single count. V and J are TRBV5-8 and TRBJ1-4, with TRBD1 matching 7 bases. The CDR3 totals 17 residues. The germline V gene encodes CDR1 SGHTS and CDR2 YDEGEE. The ends lost 4 bases at V and 0 bases at J; junction bases unmatched: 9. The CDR3 sequence is CASSMGQTSATNEKLFF. CDR3 DNA: TGTGCCAGCAGCATGGGACAGACTTCGGCAACTAATGAAAAACTGTTTTTT.

This sequence joins TRBV10-1 and TRBJ2-1; 9 bases align to TRBD2. CDR3 size: 15 residues. CDR1 WNHNN and CDR2 SYGVQD come from the germline V gene (reference sequence). V trimming: 6 bases; J trimming: 8 bases; junction bases outside the gene matches: 11. The CDR3 protein is CASSGAASGEYEQFF. CDR3 DNA sequence: TGCGCCAGCAGCGGAGCGGCTAGCGGGGAATATGAGCAGTTCTTC.

The chain is built from TRBV6-5 and TRBJ2-3, with a possible D match to TRBD2 (5 bases). V was cut by 2 bases and J by 2 bases, with 14 bases left in between. The germline CDR1 and CDR2 sequences are MNHEY and SVGAGI. CDR3 length: 16 residues. CDR3 in amino acids: CASSYGGGGYTDTQYF. The CDR3 DNA follows: TGTGCCAGCAGTTACGGTGGAGGCGGATACACAGATACGCAGTATTTT.

V is TRBV27 and J is TRBJ2-7; 8 bases are shared with TRBD1. With V trimmed by 5 bases and J by 4 bases, 10 bases remained unmatched. The CDR3 spans 15 residues. Germline assignment: CDR1 MNHEY and CDR2 SMNVEV (reference sequence). The CDR3 sequence: CASSTPGQATYEQYF. In nucleotides, the CDR3 is TGTGCCAGCAGTACTCCGGGACAGGCGACTTACGAGCAGTACTTC.

The chain has TRBV5-8 and TRBJ2-3; possibly TRBD2 for D (6 bases). Germline lookup yields CDR1 SGHTS and CDR2 YDEGEE. There are 16 residues in the CDR3. Trimming removed 3 bases at V and 0 bases at J, with 14 bases between. The CDR3 sequence is CASSSLAGSSTDTQYF. Here the CDR3 DNA reads TGTGCCAGCAGCTCACTAGCTGGGTCTAGCACAGATACGCAGTATTTT.

The rearrangement links TRBV19 to TRBJ1-2; TRBD1 matches 7 bases. The V segment lost 4 bases and the J segment 3 bases; nucleotides outside the gene matches: 5. Germline CDR1 reads LNHDA; CDR2 reads SQIVND (reference sequence). This CDR3 is built from 14 residues. The CDR3 reads CASSTRQGDYGYTF. The CDR3 region has the DNA TGTGCCAGTAGTACCCGACAGGGCGACTATGGCTACACCTTC.

The chain is built from TRBV28 and TRBJ1-1, with 9 bases that match TRBD1. Trimming removed 2 bases from V and 1 base from J; junction bases left unmatched: 2. The length of the CDR3 is 15 residues. CDR1 and CDR2 (germline): MDHEN, SYDVKM. CDR3 region: CASSLPGQGNTEAFF. The CDR3 DNA reads TGTGCCAGCAGTTTACCGGGACAGGGGAACACTGAAGCTTTCTTT. The whole variable domain, remainder taken from reference TRBV28 and TRBJ1-1, is DVKVTQSSRYLVKRTGEKVFLECVQDMDHENMFWYRQDPGLGLRLIYFSYDVKMKEKGDIPEGYSVSREKKERFSLILESASTNQTSMYLCASSLPGQGNTEAFFGQGTRLTVV.

CDR3 nucleotides: TGTGCCAGCAGCACGGACAGTAAGCGGACTGAAGCTTTCTTT. Amino acid sequence: CASSTDSKRTEAFF. This sequence joins TRBV13 and TRBJ1-1; D possibly corresponds to TRBD1 (6 bases). The CDR3 is 14 amino acids. Germline V gene lookup returns CDR1 PRHDT and CDR2 FYEKMQ (reference sequence). V was pared by 5 bases and J by 5 bases, with 15 bases between. The whole variable domain, remainder taken from reference TRBV13 and TRBJ1-1, is AAGVIQSPRHLIKEKRETATLKCYPIPRHDTVYWYQQGPGQDPQFLISFYEKMQSDKGSIPDRFSAQQFSDYHSELNMSSLELGDSALYFCASSTDSKRTEAFFGQGTRLTVV.

This chain links TRBV28 with TRBJ1-5; 9 bases are a match to TRBD1. Germline CDR1 and CDR2: MDHEN and SYDVKM. Trimming took 6 bases from V and 4 from J; bases not matched to a gene: 7. The CDR3 loop spans 15 amino acids. As DNA, the CDR3 is TGTGCCAGCAGAACCGGGACAGGGAATAATCAGCCCCAGCATTTT. Protein sequence: CASRTGTGNNQPQHF.

The chain employs TRBV5-1 and TRBJ2-3; TRBD1 agrees at 7 bases. With 4 bases clipped from V and 4 bases from J, the junction kept 12 bases outside the gene matches. CDR3 length: 16 residues. The germline gives CDR1 SGHRS, CDR2 YFSETQ. DNA for the CDR3: TGCGCCAGCAGCCCCTACAGGGGAGTCAGGGCAGATACGCAGTATTTT. Encoded protein: CASSPYRGVRADTQYF.

This chain links TRBV11-2 with TRBJ2-3, with TRBD2 matching 13 bases. V lost 6 bases to trimming and J lost 0 bases; unmatched junction nucleotides: 9. CDR1 is SGHAT, CDR2 FQNNGV, per germline. The CDR3 runs 18 residues. Written as DNA, the CDR3 is TGTGCCAGCAGGTCCGGGACTAGCGGGGCTTCTAGCACAGATACGCAGTATTTT. Its translation is CASRSGTSGASSTDTQYF.

The rearrangement uses TRBV4-1 and TRBJ1-5; D remains ambiguous. CDR1 and CDR2 from the germline V gene are MGHRA and YSYEKL. V dropped 4 bases and J dropped 0 bases, with 10 bases sitting between them. This CDR3 is 15 amino acids long. The CDR3 protein is CASSPSGVSNQPQHF. CDR3 nucleotide sequence: TGCGCCAGCAGCCCAAGCGGGGTTAGCAATCAGCCCCAGCATTTT.

This chain joins TRBV4-2 and TRBJ2-5; 12 nucleotides align to TRBD2. The CDR3 has 17 amino acids. With 0 bases clipped from V and 2 bases from J, the junction kept 4 bases outside the gene matches. The germline CDR1 and CDR2 sequences are LGHNA and YNFKEQ. The CDR3 region is CASSQDRGTSGQETQYF. CDR3 DNA sequence: TGTGCCAGCAGCCAAGACCGGGGGACTAGCGGGCAAGAGACCCAGTACTTC.

V usage is TRBV5-4 and J usage is TRBJ2-3, with 15 positions matching TRBD2. The CDR3 sequence is 19 residues long. V trimming: 0 bases; J trimming: 2 bases; junction bases outside the gene matches: 7. The germline gives CDR1 SGHNT, CDR2 YYREEE (reference sequence). The CDR3 is CASSLAPGLAGGSTDTQYF. In DNA form, the CDR3 reads TGTGCCAGCAGCTTGGCCCCAGGACTAGCGGGGGGGTCCACAGATACGCAGTATTTT. The variable domain in full, completed from reference TRBV5-4 and TRBJ2-3, reads ETGVTQSPTHLIKTRGQQVTLRCSSQSGHNTVSWYQQALGQGPQFIFQYYREEENGRGNFPPRFSGLQFPNYSSELNVNALELDDSALYLCASSLAPGLAGGSTDTQYFGPGTRLTVL.

The chain joins TRBV10-3 to TRBJ2-6; 7 bases are a match to TRBD2. This CDR3 has 18 amino acids. After removal of 2 bases from V and 2 bases from J, the junction contained 9 bases not matched to a gene. CDR1 ENHRY and CDR2 SYGVKD come from the germline V gene. DNA of the CDR3: TGTGCCATCAGTGAGGATGTAGCGGGTGCACCTGGGGCCAACGTCCTGACTTTC. As protein: CAISEDVAGAPGANVLTF.

The CDR3 protein is CASSPQGYSNQPQHF. CDR3 sequence (DNA): TGCGCCAGCAGCCCACAGGGGTATAGCAATCAGCCCCAGCATTTT. The chain combines TRBV5-1 with TRBJ1-5, with TRBD1 matching over 7 bases. V was clipped by 4 bases and J by 0 bases; unmatched bases: 4. CDR1 and CDR2 (germline): SGHRS, YFSETQ. CDR3 length: 15 amino acids.

The chain couples TRBV7-2 to TRBJ1-5; D is unresolved. V was trimmed by 2 bases and J by 5 bases, leaving 13 bases between them. The CDR3 contains 15 residues. In germline, CDR1 is SGHTA, CDR2 FQGNSA. Written as DNA, the CDR3 is TGTGCCAGCAGCTTATGGACGGGAGACCATCAGCCCCAGCATTTT. Amino acid sequence: CASSLWTGDHQPQHF.

The rearrangement joins TRBV6-5 to TRBJ1-2; maybe TRBD1 (5 bases). Trimming pared 2 bases from V and 2 bases from J, leaving 9 bases between. Germline CDR1 and CDR2: MNHEY and SVGAGI. The CDR3 covers 14 residues. The CDR3 reads CASSYTTENYGYTF. The CDR3 DNA is TGTGCCAGCAGTTACACGACAGAGAACTATGGCTACACCTTC.

This clone was observed a single time. The chain has TRBV6-6 and TRBJ2-2, with 7 bases matching TRBD2. V was pared by 2 bases and J by 5 bases, with 2 bases of the junction left unmatched. CDR3 length equals 14 residues. The germline CDR1 and CDR2 sequences are MNHNY and SVGAGI (reference sequence). This CDR3 is CASSYGGGTGELFF. The CDR3 bases are TGTGCCAGCAGTTACGGGGGAGGGACCGGGGAGCTGTTTTTT.

The gene calls are TRBV5-1 and TRBJ2-1; 7 bases fit TRBD2. The ends lost 4 bases at V and 0 bases at J; junction bases unmatched: 10. Germline CDR1 and CDR2: SGHRS and YFSETQ. The CDR3 loop spans 17 amino acids. In DNA form, the CDR3 reads TGCGCCAGCAGCAAGACCTGGGGCGGGAGCTCCTACAATGAGCAGTTCTTC. It specifies CASSKTWGGSSYNEQFF.